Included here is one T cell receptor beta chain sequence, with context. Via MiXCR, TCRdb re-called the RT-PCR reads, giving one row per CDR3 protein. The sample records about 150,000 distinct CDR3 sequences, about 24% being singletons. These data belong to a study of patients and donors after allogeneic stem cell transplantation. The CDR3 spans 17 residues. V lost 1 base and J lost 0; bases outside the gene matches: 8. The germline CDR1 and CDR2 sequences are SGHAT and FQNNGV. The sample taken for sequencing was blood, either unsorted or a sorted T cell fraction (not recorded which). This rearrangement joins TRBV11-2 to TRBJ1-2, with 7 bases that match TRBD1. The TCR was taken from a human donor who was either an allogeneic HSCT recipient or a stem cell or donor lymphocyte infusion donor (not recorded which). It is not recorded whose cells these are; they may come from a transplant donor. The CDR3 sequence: CASSLGDRVEANYGYTF. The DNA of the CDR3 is TGTGCCAGCAGCTTAGGAGACAGGGTTGAAGCTAACTATGGCTACACCTTC.